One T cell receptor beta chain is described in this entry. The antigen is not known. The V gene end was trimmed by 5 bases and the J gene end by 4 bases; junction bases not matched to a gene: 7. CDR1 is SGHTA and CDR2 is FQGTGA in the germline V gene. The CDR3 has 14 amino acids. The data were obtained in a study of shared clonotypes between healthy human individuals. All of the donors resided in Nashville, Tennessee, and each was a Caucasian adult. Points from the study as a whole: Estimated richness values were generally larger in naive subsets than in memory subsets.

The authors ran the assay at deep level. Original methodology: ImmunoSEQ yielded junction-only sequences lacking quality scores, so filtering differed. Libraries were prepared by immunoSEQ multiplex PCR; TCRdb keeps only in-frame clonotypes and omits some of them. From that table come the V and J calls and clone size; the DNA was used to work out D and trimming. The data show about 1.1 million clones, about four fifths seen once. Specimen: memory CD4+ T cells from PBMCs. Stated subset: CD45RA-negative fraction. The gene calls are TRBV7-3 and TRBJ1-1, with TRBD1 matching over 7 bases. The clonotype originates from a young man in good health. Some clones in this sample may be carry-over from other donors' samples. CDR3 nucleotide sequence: TGTGCCAGCAGCCCGGGGACAGAGGGCACTGAAGCTTTCTTT. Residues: CASSPGTEGTEAFF.